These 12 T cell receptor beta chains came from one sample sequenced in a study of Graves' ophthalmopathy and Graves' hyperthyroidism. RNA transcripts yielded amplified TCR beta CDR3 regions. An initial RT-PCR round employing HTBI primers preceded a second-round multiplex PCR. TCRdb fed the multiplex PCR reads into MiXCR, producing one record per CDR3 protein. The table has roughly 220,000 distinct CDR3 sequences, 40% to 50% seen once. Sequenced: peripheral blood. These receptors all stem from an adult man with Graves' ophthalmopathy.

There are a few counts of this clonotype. The CDR3 DNA follows: TGCGCCAGCAGTGGTCCTCCTAGCGGGGGAAACTACGAGCAGTACTTC. Its translation: CASSGPPSGGNYEQYF. The rearrangement links TRBV10-2 to TRBJ2-7; 10 bases are a match to TRBD2. Germline trimming cut 4 bases from V and 3 bases from J; bases unmatched to any gene: 9. The CDR3 length is 16 residues. Germline V gives CDR1 WSHSY, CDR2 SAAADI.

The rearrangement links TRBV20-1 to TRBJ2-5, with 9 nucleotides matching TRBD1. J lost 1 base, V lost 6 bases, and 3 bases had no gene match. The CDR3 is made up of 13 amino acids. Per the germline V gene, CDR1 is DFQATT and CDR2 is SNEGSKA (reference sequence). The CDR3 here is CSAGQGIQETQYF. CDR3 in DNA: TGCAGTGCCGGACAGGGGATCCAAGAGACCCAGTACTTC.

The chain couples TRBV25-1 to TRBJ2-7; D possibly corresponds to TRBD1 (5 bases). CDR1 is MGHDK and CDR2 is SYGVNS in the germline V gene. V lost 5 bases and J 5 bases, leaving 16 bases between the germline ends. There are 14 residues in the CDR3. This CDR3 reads CASSLEQAVDEQYF. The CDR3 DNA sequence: TGTGCCAGCAGTTTAGAACAGGCCGTCGACGAGCAGTACTTC.

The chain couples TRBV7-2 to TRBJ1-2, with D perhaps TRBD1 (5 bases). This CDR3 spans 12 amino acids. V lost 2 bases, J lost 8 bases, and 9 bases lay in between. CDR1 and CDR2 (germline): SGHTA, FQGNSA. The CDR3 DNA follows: TGTGCCAGCAGCTTAATGGGGGTCGGCTACACCTTC. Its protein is CASSLMGVGYTF.

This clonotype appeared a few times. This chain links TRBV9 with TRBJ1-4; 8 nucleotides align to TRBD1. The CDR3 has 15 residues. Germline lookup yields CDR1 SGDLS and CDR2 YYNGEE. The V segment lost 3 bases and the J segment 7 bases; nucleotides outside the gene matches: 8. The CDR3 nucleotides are TGTGCCAGCAGCGCATCCGGGACAGGCTTTGAAAAACTGTTTTTT. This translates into CASSASGTGFEKLFF.

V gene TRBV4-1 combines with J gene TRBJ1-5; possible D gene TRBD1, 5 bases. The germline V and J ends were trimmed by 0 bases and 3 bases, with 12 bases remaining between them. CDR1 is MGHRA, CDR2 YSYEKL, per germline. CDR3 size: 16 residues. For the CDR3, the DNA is TGCGCCAGCAGCCAAGATGGGGGATGGCACAATCAGCCCCAGCATTTT. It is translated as CASSQDGGWHNQPQHF.

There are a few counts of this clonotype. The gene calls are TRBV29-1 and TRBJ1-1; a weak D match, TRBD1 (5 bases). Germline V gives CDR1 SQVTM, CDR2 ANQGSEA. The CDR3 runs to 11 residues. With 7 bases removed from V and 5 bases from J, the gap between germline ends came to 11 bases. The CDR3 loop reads CSGLGETEAFF. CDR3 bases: TGCAGCGGGCTAGGGGAAACTGAAGCTTTCTTT.

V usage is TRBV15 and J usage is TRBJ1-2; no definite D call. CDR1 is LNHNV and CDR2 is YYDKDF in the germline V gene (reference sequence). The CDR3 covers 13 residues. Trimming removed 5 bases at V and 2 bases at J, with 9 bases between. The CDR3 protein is CATSSWENYGYTF. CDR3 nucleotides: TGTGCCACCAGCTCGTGGGAGAACTATGGCTACACCTTC. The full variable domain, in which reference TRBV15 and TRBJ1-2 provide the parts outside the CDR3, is DAMVIQNPRYQVTQFGKPVTLSCSQTLNHNVMYWYQQKSSQAPKLLFHYYDKDFNNEADTPDNFQSRRPNTSFCFLDIRSPGLGDTAMYLCATSSWENYGYTFGSGTRLTVV.

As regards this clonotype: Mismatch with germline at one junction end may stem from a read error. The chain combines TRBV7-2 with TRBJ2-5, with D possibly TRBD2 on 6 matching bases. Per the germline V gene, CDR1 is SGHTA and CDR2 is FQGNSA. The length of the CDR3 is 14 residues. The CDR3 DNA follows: TGTGCCAGCAGCGCCGCCCCCTGGGAGGAGACCCAGCACTTC. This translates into CASSAAPWEETQHF. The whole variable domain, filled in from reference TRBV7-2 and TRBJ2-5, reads GAGVSQSPSNKVTEKGKDVELRCDPISGHTALYWYRQSLGQGLEFLIYFQGNSAPDKSGLPSDRFSAERTGGSVSTLTIQRTQQEDSAVYLCASSAAPWEETQHFGPGTRLLVL.

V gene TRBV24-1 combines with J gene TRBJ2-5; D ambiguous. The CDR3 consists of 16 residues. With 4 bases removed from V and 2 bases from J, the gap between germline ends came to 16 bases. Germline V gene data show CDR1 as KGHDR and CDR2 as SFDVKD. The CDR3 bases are TGTGCCACCAGTGAACCCTATCTGGGTAATCAAGAGACCCAGTACTTC. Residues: CATSEPYLGNQETQYF.

CDR3 loop: CASSPVSGSYEQYF. CDR3 coding DNA: TGTGCCAGCAGCCCCGTTAGCGGGTCCTACGAGCAGTACTTC. The rearrangement joins TRBV13 to TRBJ2-7; 7 bases map to TRBD2. Trimming cost V 5 bases and J 1 base; bases outside gene matches: 5. Germline CDR1 and CDR2: PRHDT and FYEKMQ (reference sequence). The CDR3 is 14 amino acids.

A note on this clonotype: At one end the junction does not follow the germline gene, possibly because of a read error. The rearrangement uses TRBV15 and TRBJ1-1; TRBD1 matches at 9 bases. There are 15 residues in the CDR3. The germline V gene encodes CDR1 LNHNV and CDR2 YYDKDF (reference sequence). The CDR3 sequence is CASSLPGTGSPEAFF. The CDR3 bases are TGTGCCAGCAGCTTGCCCGGGACAGGGTCCCCTGAAGCTTTCTTT.